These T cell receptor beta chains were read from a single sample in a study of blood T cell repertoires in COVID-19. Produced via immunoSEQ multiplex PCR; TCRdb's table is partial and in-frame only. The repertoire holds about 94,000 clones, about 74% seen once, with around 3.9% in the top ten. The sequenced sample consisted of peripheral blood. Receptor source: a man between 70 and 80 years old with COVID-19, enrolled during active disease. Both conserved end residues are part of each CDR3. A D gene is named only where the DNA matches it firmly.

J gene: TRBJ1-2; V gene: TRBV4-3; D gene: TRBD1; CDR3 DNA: TGCGCCAGCAGCCAAGCAGCGGGACAGGGCAACCGTGGCTACACCTTC; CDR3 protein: CASSQAAGQGNRGYTF
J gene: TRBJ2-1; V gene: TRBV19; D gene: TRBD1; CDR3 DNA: TGTGCCAGTAGTATAAGGCAGGGGGCGGTTGAGCAGTTCTTC; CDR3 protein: CASSIRQGAVEQFF
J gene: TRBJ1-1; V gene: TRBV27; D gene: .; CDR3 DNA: TGTGCCAGCAGTTTATCAGCTGGGAACACTGAAGCTTTCTTT; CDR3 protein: CASSLSAGNTEAFF
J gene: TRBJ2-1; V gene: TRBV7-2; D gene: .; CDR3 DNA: TGTGCCAGCAGCTTAGGGGGAGGCTCCTACAATGAGCAGTTCTTC; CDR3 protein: CASSLGGGSYNEQFF
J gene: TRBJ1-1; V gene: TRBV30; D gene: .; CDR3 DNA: TGTGCCTGGAGTGTAGGGGAGGACACTGAAGCTTTCTTT; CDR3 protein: CAWSVGEDTEAFF
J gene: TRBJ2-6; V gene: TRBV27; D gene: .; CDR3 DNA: TGTGCCAGCAGTTCCGCGCGCTCTGGGGCCAACGTCCTGACTTTC; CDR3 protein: CASSSARSGANVLTF
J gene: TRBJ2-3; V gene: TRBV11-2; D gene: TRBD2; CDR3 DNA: TGTGCCAGCACTAGAGCGGGAGGCGTTAACCCCGCGCAGTATTTT; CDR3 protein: CASTRAGGVNPAQYF
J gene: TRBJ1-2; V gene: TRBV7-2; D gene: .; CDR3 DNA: TGTGCCAGCAGCTTACAGGTCGCCCTTAACTATGGCTACACCTTC; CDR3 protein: CASSLQVALNYGYTF
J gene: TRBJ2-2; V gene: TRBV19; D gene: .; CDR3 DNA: TGTGCCAGTAGTATCTCCAGGGGGGTGGGCACCGGGGAGCTGTTTTTT; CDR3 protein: CASSISRGVGTGELFF
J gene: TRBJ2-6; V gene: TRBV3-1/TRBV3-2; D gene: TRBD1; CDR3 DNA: TGTGCCAGCAGCCTGGGGACAGGGGGTTCTGGGGCCAACGTCCTGACTTTC; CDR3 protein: CASSLGTGGSGANVLTF
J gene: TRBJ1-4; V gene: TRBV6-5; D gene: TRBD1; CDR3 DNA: TGTGCCAGCAGCTGGGACAGGGGGAATGAAAAACTGTTTTTT; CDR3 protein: CASSWDRGNEKLFF
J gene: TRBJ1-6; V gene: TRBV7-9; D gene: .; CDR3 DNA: TGTGCCAGCAGCGCACAGTATCTCACTTCACCCCTCCACTTT; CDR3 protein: CASSAQYLTSPLHF
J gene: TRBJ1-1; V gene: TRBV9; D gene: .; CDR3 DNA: TGTGCCAGCAGCGTAGCGGGGGGATTGAACACTGAAGCTTTCTTT; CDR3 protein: CASSVAGGLNTEAFF
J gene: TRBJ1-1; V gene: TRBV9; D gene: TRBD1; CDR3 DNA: TGTGCCAGCAGCGTAGGACCGGGACAGGAAGCTTTCTTT; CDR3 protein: CASSVGPGQEAFF
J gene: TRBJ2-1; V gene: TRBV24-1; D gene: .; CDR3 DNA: TGTGCCACCAGTGATCCGACATCCTCTGAGCAGTTCTTC; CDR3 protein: CATSDPTSSEQFF
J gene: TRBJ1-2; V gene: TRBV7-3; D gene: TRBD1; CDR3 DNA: TGTGCCAGCAGCCCGGGGACAGACTATGGCTACACCTTC; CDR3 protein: CASSPGTDYGYTF
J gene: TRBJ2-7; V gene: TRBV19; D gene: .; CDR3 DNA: TGTGCCAGTAGTTTTGCCGGGACTCGCTCCTACGAGCAGTACTTC; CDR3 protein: CASSFAGTRSYEQYF
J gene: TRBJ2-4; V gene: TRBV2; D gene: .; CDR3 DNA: TGTGCCAGCATCGAATCGGTTGAGGGAGCCAAAAACATTCAGTACTTC; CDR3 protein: CASIESVEGAKNIQYF
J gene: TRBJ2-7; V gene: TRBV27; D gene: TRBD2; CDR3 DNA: TGTGCCAGCAGAACCGGGACTAGCACCTACGAGCAGTACTTC; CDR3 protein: CASRTGTSTYEQYF